This T cell receptor beta chain derives from a study of T-cell reconstitution after alpha-beta-depleted transplantation in children. Unique molecular identifiers featured in how the TCRbeta library was prepared. TCRdb re-derived calls from the PCR reads in MiXCR, one entry per CDR3 protein. The table has 200,000 to 300,000 distinct CDR3 sequences, 12% seen once. Trimming cost V 3 bases and J 1 base; bases outside gene matches: 5. This CDR3 contains 16 residues. Germline V lookup: CDR1 LGHDT, CDR2 YNNKEL (reference sequence). Ten or more counts support this clonotype. Sequenced material: PBMCs from the stem cell graft donor, taken from the stem cell graft. This chain joins TRBV3-1 and TRBJ2-7; TRBD1 agrees at 11 bases. This TCR came from a human donor who donated a stem cell graft to a child with acute lymphoblastic leukemia. The CDR3 loop reads CASSQVGTGGSYEQYF. The CDR3 coding sequence is TGTGCCAGCAGCCAGGTTGGGACAGGGGGATCCTACGAGCAGTACTTC.